Below are 24 T cell receptor beta chains sequenced from a single sample in a study of tumor-infiltrating lymphocytes in primary liver carcinoma. Alongside blood RNA obtained from unsorted whole blood, germline DNA was also extracted. Total RNA amounting to 500 ng was the source from which TCR beta cDNA was made with a constant-region primer. Three nested multiplex PCR rounds of slightly modified ARM-PCR generated TCR beta libraries. PCR rounds one and two used TRBV1-TRBV30 forward primers with a C-beta reverse primer for approximately 11 cycles each. MiXCR, run by TCRdb on the multiplex PCR reads, gives a single entry per CDR3 protein. This sample carries 300,000 to 350,000 distinct CDR3 sequences, roughly two thirds of them seen once, and the ten largest clones take about 6.3%. The sample was peripheral blood. These receptors were taken from a man between 40 and 49 years old with primary liver carcinoma and hepatitis B virus infection.

Points on this clonotype: A read error may be the cause here, since a much bigger clone is one base away. The chain links TRBV12-3 or TRBV12-4 to TRBJ2-7, with TRBD2 matching over 9 bases. V was pared by 8 bases and J by 5 bases, with 16 bases of the junction left unmatched. This CDR3 region has 16 residues. The CDR3 coding sequence is TGTGCCAGCGGTCCGGCTAGCGGGATGGACCCCCACGAGCAGTACTTC. The encoded protein is CASGPASGMDPHEQYF.

By share, this clonotype ranks as medium-sized. The chain joins TRBV11-3 to TRBJ2-1; D remains unclear. Germline V gene sequence: CDR1 SGHNT, CDR2 YENEEA. V lost 1 base and J lost 7, with 8 bases in between. The CDR3 has 13 amino acids. CDR3 residues: CASSLGPRNEQFF. The DNA for the CDR3 is TGTGCCAGCAGCTTAGGCCCTCGAAATGAGCAGTTCTTC. The entire variable domain, with the rest obtained from reference TRBV11-3 and TRBJ2-1, is as follows: EAGVVQSPRYKIIEKKQPVAFWCNPISGHNTLYWYLQNLGQGPELLIRYENEEAVDDSQLPKDRFSAERLKGVDSTLKIQPAELGDSAVYLCASSLGPRNEQFFGPGTRLTVL.

Comments on this clonotype: A read error is possible here, since a much larger clone lies one base away. The gene calls are TRBV6-1 and TRBJ2-1, with 9 positions matching TRBD2. J lost 8 bases, V lost 6 bases, and 11 bases had no gene match. The CDR3 covers 15 residues. Per the germline V gene, CDR1 is MNHNS and CDR2 is SASEGT. The CDR3 spells CASRRTSDRIYEQFF. DNA of the CDR3: TGTGCCAGCAGGAGGACTAGCGATCGTATCTATGAGCAGTTCTTC.

Ten or more counts support this clonotype. CDR3 in amino acids: CASSLGRNWGDTQYF. The CDR3 nucleotides read TGTGCCAGCAGCTTAGGCAGAAACTGGGGGGATACGCAGTATTTT. The chain recombines TRBV11-3 with TRBJ2-3, with D perhaps TRBD1 or TRBD2 (5 bases each). The CDR3 loop spans 15 amino acids. V was shortened by 1 base and J by 6 bases, with 14 bases between the two germline ends. Germline CDR1 SGHNT, CDR2 YENEEA.

The chain joins TRBV11-2 to TRBJ2-3; D is ambiguous. V gave up 2 bases and J gave up 7 bases, with 7 bases separating them. The V gene's germline CDR1 is SGHAT and CDR2 FQNNGV. The CDR3 is 12 residues long. CDR3 amino acids: CASSLLEYTQYF. The CDR3 nucleotides read TGTGCCAGCAGCTTACTTGAATATACGCAGTATTTT.

By share, this clonotype counts as medium-sized. The chain combines TRBV11-1 with TRBJ2-3; 13 bases match TRBD2. The CDR3 length is 18 residues. V trimming: 2 bases; J trimming: 3 bases; junction bases outside the gene matches: 8. Germline V gives CDR1 SGHAT, CDR2 FQDESV (reference sequence). The CDR3 spells CASSLSQTSGRKTDTQYF. The CDR3 DNA follows: TGTGCCAGCAGCTTATCCCAGACTAGCGGGAGGAAAACAGATACGCAGTATTTT.

Points on this clonotype: One end of the junction does not line up with germline, which may come from a read error. This chain links TRBV11-1 with TRBJ2-3; D remains ambiguous. Germline V CDR1 and CDR2: SGHAT, FQDESV (reference sequence). There are 13 residues in the CDR3. The CDR3 spells CTSSLGPQETQYF. DNA for the CDR3: TGTACCAGCAGCTTAGGCCCCCAAGAGACCCAGTACTTT.

V gene TRBV29-1 combines with J gene TRBJ2-5; the match to TRBD2 covers 7 bases. J lost 9 bases, V lost 6 bases, and 13 bases had no gene match. Germline loops: CDR1 SQVTM, CDR2 ANQGSEA. This CDR3 spans 13 amino acids. The CDR3 DNA reads as TGCAGCGTCTACGGGGGGTCGGGGGAGTCCCAGTACTTC. This gives the protein CSVYGGSGESQYF. The full variable domain, rest sourced from reference TRBV29-1 and TRBJ2-5, is SAVISQKPSRDICQRGTSLTIQCQVDSQVTMMFWYRQQPGQSLTLIATANQGSEATYESGFVIDKFPISRPNLTFSTLTVSNMSPEDSSIYLCSVYGGSGESQYFGPGTRLLVL.

Regarding this clonotype: Being one base from a much bigger clone, this may be a read error. The J gene is TRBJ1-1, the V gene TRBV29-1; no clear D. Germline CDR1 is SQVTM and CDR2 is ANQGSEA. The CDR3 consists of 10 residues. CDR3 in amino acids: CSVSNIEAFF. The CDR3 DNA reads TGCAGCGTTAGCAACATTGAAGCTTTCTTT.

This clonotype appeared many times. The gene calls are TRBV11-2 and TRBJ2-1, with D hard to call. The CDR3 is 14 residues long. Trimming took 0 bases from V and 5 from J, leaving 8 bases between them. The V gene's germline CDR1 is SGHAT and CDR2 FQNNGV. The CDR3 is CASSLDPPHNEQFF. CDR3 in DNA: TGTGCCAGCAGCTTAGATCCCCCCCACAATGAGCAGTTCTTC.

A word on this clonotype: Likely a read error: the CDR3 ends without its conserved phenylalanine or tryptophan. V and J are TRBV6-5 and TRBJ1-6; 8 positions match TRBD1. The J segment lost 5 bases and the V segment lost 6 bases, leaving 6 bases of the junction unmatched. Germline V CDR1 and CDR2: MNHEY, SVGAGI. This CDR3 has 15 residues. CDR3 in amino acids: CASRHRGMNNSPLHS. CDR3 DNA: TGTGCCAGCAGGCACAGGGGGATGAATAATTCACCCCTCCACTCT.

This clonotype has just a few counts. A much larger clone sits a single nucleotide away, making a read error possible. V and J are TRBV6-6 and TRBJ1-4; D may be TRBD1 (6 bases). The CDR3 contains 14 residues. Germline V gene lookup returns CDR1 MNHNY and CDR2 SVGAGI (reference sequence). V was clipped by 5 bases and J by 5 bases, with 12 bases between them. The CDR3 protein is CASSRTRGNEKLFF. DNA of the CDR3: TGTGCCAGCAGTCGGACAAGGGGGAATGAAAAACTGTTTTTT.

On this clonotype itself: One junction end disagrees with the germline gene, perhaps due to a read error. The gene calls are TRBV6-5 and TRBJ2-1; D unclear. The length of the CDR3 is 15 residues. Germline CDR1 and CDR2: MNHEY and SVGAGI. This CDR3 is CASSYYKSSYNEQFF. DNA of the CDR3: TGTGCCAGCAGCTACTACAAAAGCTCCTACAATGAGCAGTTCTTC.

This clonotype was recorded at least ten times. This chain uses TRBV6-2 or TRBV6-3 with TRBJ2-5; tentative D call: TRBD1 (5 bases). V lost 8 bases and J lost 4, with 14 bases in between. The germline V gene has CDR1 MNHEY and CDR2 SVGEGT. This CDR3 comprises 13 residues. The CDR3: CASLQDSRETQYF. CDR3 DNA: TGTGCCAGCTTACAGGATTCCCGAGAGACCCAGTACTTC.

In regard to this clonotype: A much larger clone lies a single base off, so this may be a read error. The chain is built from TRBV10-3 and TRBJ2-3, with D possibly matching TRBD2 (6 bases). CDR3 size: 12 residues. V was pared by 11 bases and J by 9 bases, with 18 bases between. Looked up from germline, CDR1 is ENHRY and CDR2 is SYGVKD. This CDR3 reads CASFWGEKTQYF. The CDR3 nucleotides read TGTGCCTCCTTTTGGGGGGAGAAGACGCAGTATTTT.

Regarding this clonotype: Here the CDR3 omits its conserved ending phenylalanine or tryptophan, so a read error is the likely source. Here the CDR3 DNA reads TGTGCCAGCAGTGGGACTAGCGGGCGAAATATGCAGTATCTT. Translating gives CASSGTSGRNMQYL. The J gene is TRBJ2-3, the V gene TRBV2, with 11 bases that match TRBD2. Trimming cost V 4 bases and J 11 bases; bases outside gene matches: 8. This CDR3 has 14 amino acids. Germline lookup yields CDR1 SNHLY and CDR2 FYNNEI.

The chain joins TRBV5-5 to TRBJ2-7; D tentatively reads TRBD1 or TRBD2 (6 bases each). The V gene's germline CDR1 is SGHKS and CDR2 YYEKEE (reference sequence). The CDR3 totals 14 residues. With 4 bases removed from V and 3 bases from J, the gap between germline ends came to 14 bases. CDR3 amino acids: CASSVRGRDYEQYF. Here the CDR3 DNA reads TGTGCCAGCAGCGTCCGGGGGCGGGACTACGAGCAGTACTTC.

As to this clonotype: A much larger clone differs by one base, so this may be a read error. This chain joins TRBV4-1 and TRBJ2-1; 7 bases line up with TRBD2. CDR3 length: 17 residues. Germline loops: CDR1 MGHRA, CDR2 YSYEKL. The junction had 5 bases not matched to a gene; V was cut back by 0 bases and J by 0 bases. The CDR3 is CASSQDPPGGSYNEQFF. DNA of the CDR3: TGCGCCAGCAGCCAAGATCCTCCGGGAGGCTCCTACAATGAGCAGTTCTTC.

V is TRBV27 and J is TRBJ2-7; no definite D call. V lost 3 bases and J lost 5, with 11 bases in between. This CDR3 has 13 residues. CDR1 and CDR2 from the germline V gene are MNHEY and SMNVEV (reference sequence). CDR3 in amino acids: CASSFAETNEQYF. The CDR3, as DNA: TGTGCCAGCAGTTTCGCCGAGACCAACGAGCAGTACTTC.

This clonotype appeared many times. The chain recombines TRBV6-1 with TRBJ2-4, with D tentatively TRBD1 (7 bases). The germline V gene has CDR1 MNHNS and CDR2 SASEGT. Trimming cost V 7 bases and J 4 bases, with 26 bases left between them. This CDR3 is built from 18 residues. The DNA for the CDR3 is TGTGCCAGCATCCCTGAGGAGGGGGCCCTGGGCGATAAAAACATTCAGTACTTC. Its translation is CASIPEEGALGDKNIQYF.

The V and J genes are TRBV5-5 and TRBJ2-1, with D possibly matching TRBD2 (5 bases). Germline V CDR1 and CDR2: SGHKS, YYEKEE (reference sequence). This CDR3 is 14 amino acids long. The V end was cut by 0 bases, the J end by 8 bases, with 12 bases between. CDR3 loop: CASSLGGSRHEQFF. The CDR3 nucleotides read TGTGCCAGCAGCTTGGGAGGGTCCCGACATGAGCAGTTCTTC.

Comment on this clonotype: Possible read error: a much larger clone is one base away. The chain carries TRBV7-9 and TRBJ2-2; D gene unclear. From germline, CDR1 is SEHNR and CDR2 FQNEAQ (reference sequence). This CDR3 is built from 14 residues. Trimming stripped 1 base from V and 5 bases from J, with 8 bases between. The CDR3 sequence is CASSLVQWTGELFF. The DNA of the CDR3 is TGTGCCAGCAGCTTAGTCCAGTGGACCGGGGAGCTGTTTTTT.

In regard to this clonotype: A much larger clone differs by one base, so this may be a read error. This chain joins TRBV12-3 or TRBV12-4 and TRBJ1-1, with TRBD1 as a possible D gene (5 bases). CDR3 length equals 14 residues. CDR3 residues: CASSIVTDALLGVF. CDR3 sequence (DNA): TGTGCCAGCAGTATCGTGACAGACGCCCTGCTAGGCGTTTTT.

The J gene is TRBJ2-2, the V gene TRBV5-4; unclear D gene. The CDR3 runs 12 residues. The germline CDR1 and CDR2 sequences are SGHNT and YYREEE (reference sequence). The V and J ends lost 4 bases and 7 bases respectively, with 8 bases between them. This CDR3 is CASSIILGELFF. CDR3 bases: TGTGCCAGCAGCATTATACTCGGGGAGCTGTTTTTT.